This record covers a single T cell receptor (beta chain). This sample is part of a study of T cell changes during pregnancy in multiple sclerosis. The method was immunoSEQ multiplex PCR; TCRdb's version includes in-frame clones alone and lacks a portion of them. The sample records 85,000 to 100,000 clones, 92% being singletons. The sample consisted of peripheral blood, taken in the first trimester of pregnancy. The TCR sequence derives from a female donor with multiple sclerosis, enrolled in a pregnancy study.

The CDR3 bases are TGTGCCAGCAGTGACTCTGGGGGGGGGAACATTCAGTACTTC. This encodes CASSDSGGGNIQYF. V is TRBV6-1 and J is TRBJ2-4, with 7 bases that match TRBD2. The CDR3 contains 14 residues. The V and J ends lost 3 bases and 7 bases, in that order; junction bases with no gene match: 6. Germline CDR1 is MNHNS and CDR2 is SASEGT.